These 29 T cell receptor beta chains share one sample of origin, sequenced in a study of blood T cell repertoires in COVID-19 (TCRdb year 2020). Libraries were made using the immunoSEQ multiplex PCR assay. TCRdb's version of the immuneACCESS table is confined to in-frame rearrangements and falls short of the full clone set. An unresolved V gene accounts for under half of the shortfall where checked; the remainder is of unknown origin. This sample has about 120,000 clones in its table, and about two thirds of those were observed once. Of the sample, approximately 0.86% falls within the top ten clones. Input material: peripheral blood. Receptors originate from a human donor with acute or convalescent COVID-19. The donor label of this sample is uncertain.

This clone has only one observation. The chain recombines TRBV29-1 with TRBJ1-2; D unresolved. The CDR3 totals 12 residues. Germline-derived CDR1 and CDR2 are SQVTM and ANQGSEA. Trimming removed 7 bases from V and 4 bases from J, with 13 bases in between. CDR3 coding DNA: TGCAGCGCCTCAGGCGCGGGCTATGGCTACACCTTC. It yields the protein CSASGAGYGYTF.

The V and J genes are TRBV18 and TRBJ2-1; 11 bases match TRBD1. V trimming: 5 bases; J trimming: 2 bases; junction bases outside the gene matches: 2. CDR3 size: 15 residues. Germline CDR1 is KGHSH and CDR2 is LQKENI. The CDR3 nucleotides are TGTGCCAGCTCAGAGGGACAGGGGGCCTACAATGAGCAGTTCTTC. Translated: CASSEGQGAYNEQFF.

This chain's CDR3 is CAISQGVYQPQHF. The DNA of the CDR3 is TGTGCCATCAGTCAGGGGGTTTATCAGCCCCAGCATTTT. This chain uses TRBV10-3 with TRBJ1-5; 7 bases are shared with TRBD1. After removal of 5 bases from V and 5 bases from J, the junction contained 3 bases not matched to a gene. Germline V gene data show CDR1 as ENHRY and CDR2 as SYGVKD. CDR3 length equals 13 residues.

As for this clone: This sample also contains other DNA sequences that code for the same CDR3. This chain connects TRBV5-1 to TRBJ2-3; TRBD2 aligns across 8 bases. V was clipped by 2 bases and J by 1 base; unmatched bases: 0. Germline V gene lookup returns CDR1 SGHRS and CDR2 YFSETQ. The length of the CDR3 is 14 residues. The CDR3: CASSLAGGTDTQYF. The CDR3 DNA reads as TGCGCCAGCAGCTTAGCGGGGGGCACAGATACGCAGTATTTT. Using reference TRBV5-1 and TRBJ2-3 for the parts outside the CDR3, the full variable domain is KAGVTQTPRYLIKTRGQQVTLSCSPISGHRSVSWYQQTPGQGLQFLFEYFSETQRNKGNFPGRFSGRQFSNSRSEMNVSTLELGDSALYLCASSLAGGTDTQYFGPGTRLTVL.

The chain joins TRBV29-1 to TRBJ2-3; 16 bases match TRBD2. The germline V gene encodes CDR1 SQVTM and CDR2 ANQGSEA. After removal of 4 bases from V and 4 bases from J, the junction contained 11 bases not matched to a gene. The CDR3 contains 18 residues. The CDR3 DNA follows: TGCAGCGTTGTTGCCCGAGCCGGGACTAGCGGGGGGGCAGATACGCAGTATTTT. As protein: CSVVARAGTSGGADTQYF.

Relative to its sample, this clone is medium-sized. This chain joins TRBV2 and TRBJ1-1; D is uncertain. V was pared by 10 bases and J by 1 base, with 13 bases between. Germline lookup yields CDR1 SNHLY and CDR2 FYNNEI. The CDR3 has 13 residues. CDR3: CATTSGENTEAFF. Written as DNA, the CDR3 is TGTGCCACCACCTCAGGCGAGAACACTGAAGCTTTCTTT.

The CDR3 here is CASRLSGANTEAFF. CDR3 coding DNA: TGTGCCAGCAGACTATCCGGCGCGAACACTGAAGCTTTCTTT. The chain carries TRBV7-9 and TRBJ1-1; D remains ambiguous. CDR3 length: 14 residues. Trimming cost V 6 bases and J 1 base, with 12 bases left between them. Germline V gives CDR1 SEHNR, CDR2 FQNEAQ (reference sequence). Variable domain in full (rest from reference TRBV7-9 and TRBJ1-1): DTGVSQNPRHKITKRGQNVTFRCDPISEHNRLYWYRQTLGQGPEFLTYFQNEAQLEKSRLLSDRFSAERPKGSFSTLEIQRTEQGDSAMYLCASRLSGANTEAFFGQGTRLTVV.

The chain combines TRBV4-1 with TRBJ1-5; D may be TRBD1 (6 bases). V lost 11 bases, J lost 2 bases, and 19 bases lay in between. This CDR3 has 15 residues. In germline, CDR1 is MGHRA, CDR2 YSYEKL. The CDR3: CAPSRVGAGNQPQHF. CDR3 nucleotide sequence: TGCGCCCCCAGCCGGGTGGGGGCGGGCAATCAGCCCCAGCATTTT.

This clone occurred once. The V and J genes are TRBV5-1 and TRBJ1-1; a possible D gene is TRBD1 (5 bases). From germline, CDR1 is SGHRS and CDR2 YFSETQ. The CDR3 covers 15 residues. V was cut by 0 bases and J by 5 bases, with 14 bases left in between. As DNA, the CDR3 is TGCGCCAGCAGCTTGGCGGCGGGGCGCAGAACTGAAGCTTTCTTT. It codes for CASSLAAGRRTEAFF.

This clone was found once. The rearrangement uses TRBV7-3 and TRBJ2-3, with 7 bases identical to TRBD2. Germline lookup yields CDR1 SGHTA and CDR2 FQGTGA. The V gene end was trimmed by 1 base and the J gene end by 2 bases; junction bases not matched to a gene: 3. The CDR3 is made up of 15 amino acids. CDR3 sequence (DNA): TGTGCCAGCAGCTTAAGCGGGGGACTCACAGATACGCAGTATTTT. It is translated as CASSLSGGLTDTQYF.

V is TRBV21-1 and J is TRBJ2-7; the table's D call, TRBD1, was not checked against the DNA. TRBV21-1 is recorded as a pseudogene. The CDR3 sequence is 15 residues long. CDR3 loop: CASSKVAREGYEQYF. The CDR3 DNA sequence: TGTGCCAGCAGCAAAGTCGCCAGGGAAGGGTACGAGCAGTACTTC.

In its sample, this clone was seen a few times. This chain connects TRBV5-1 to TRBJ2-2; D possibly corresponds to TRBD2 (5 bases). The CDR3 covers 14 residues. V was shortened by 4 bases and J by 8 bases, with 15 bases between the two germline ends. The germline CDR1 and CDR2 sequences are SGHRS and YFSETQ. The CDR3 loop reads CASSPLSRVGELFF. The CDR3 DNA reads TGCGCCAGCAGCCCCCTTTCGAGGGTGGGGGAGCTGTTTTTT.

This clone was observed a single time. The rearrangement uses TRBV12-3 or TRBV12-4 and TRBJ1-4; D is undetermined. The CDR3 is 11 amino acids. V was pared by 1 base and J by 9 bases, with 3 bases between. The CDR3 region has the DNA TGTGCCAGCAGTTTAGGGCAAAAACTGTTTTTT. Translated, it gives CASSLGQKLFF.

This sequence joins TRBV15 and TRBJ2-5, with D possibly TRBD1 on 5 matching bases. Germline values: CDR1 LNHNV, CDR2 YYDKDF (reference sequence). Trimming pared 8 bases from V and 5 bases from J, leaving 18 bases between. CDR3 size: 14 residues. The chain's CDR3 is CATRSRGLGETQYF. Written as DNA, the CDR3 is TGTGCCACCCGCTCTAGGGGCCTGGGGGAGACCCAGTACTTC.

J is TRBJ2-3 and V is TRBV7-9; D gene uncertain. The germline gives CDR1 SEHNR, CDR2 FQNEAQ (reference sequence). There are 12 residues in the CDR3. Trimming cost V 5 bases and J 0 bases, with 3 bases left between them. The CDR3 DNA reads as TGTGCCAGCAGCACTAGCACAGATACGCAGTATTTT. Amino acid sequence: CASSTSTDTQYF. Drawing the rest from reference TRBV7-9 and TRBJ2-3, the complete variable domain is DTGVSQNPRHKITKRGQNVTFRCDPISEHNRLYWYRQTLGQGPEFLTYFQNEAQLEKSRLLSDRFSAERPKGSFSTLEIQRTEQGDSAMYLCASSTSTDTQYFGPGTRLTVL.

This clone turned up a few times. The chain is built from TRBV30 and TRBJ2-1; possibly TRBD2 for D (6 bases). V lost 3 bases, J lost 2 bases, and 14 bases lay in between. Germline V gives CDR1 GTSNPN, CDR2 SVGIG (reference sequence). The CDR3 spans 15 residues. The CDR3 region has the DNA TGTGCCTGGAGCCCTGGGAGGACTACCTACAATGAGCAGTTCTTC. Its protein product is CAWSPGRTTYNEQFF.

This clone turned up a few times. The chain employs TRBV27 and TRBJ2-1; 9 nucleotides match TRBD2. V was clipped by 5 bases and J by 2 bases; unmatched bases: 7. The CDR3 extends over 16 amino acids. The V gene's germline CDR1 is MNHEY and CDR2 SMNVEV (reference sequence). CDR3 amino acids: CASSRLAGVAYNEQFF. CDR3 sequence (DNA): TGTGCCAGCAGTAGATTAGCGGGGGTCGCCTACAATGAGCAGTTCTTC.

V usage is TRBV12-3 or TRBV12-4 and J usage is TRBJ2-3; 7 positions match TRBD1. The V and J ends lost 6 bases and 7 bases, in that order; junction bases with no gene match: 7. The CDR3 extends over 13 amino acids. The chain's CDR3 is CASRSEGANTQYF. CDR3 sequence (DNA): TGTGCCAGCAGGTCAGAGGGGGCAAATACGCAGTATTTT.

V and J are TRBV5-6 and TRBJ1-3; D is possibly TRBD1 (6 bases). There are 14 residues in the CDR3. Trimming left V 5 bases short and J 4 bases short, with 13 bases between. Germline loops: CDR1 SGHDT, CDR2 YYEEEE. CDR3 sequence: CASSQQGAGNTIYF. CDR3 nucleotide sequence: TGTGCCAGCAGTCAACAGGGCGCCGGAAACACCATATATTTT. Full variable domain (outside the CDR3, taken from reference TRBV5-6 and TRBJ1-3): DAGVTQSPTHLIKTRGQQVTLRCSPKSGHDTVSWYQQALGQGPQFIFQYYEEEERQRGNFPDRFSGHQFPNYSSELNVNALLLGDSALYLCASSQQGAGNTIYFGEGSWLTVV.

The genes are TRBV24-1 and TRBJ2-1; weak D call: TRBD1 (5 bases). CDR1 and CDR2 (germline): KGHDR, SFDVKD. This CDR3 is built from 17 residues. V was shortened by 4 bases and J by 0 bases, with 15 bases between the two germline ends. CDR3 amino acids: CATSDQGAGSSYNEQFF. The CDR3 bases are TGTGCCACCAGTGACCAAGGGGCAGGAAGCTCCTACAATGAGCAGTTCTTC.

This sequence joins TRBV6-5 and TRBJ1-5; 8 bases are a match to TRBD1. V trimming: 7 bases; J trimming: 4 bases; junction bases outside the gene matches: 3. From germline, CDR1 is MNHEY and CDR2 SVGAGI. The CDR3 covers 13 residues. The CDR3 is CASTDRGNQPQHF. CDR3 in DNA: TGTGCCAGCACCGACAGGGGTAATCAGCCCCAGCATTTT.

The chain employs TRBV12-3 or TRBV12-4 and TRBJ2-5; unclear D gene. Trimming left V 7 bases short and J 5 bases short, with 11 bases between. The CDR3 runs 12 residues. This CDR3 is CASMVYGETQYF. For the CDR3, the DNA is TGTGCCAGCATGGTATATGGCGAGACCCAGTACTTC.

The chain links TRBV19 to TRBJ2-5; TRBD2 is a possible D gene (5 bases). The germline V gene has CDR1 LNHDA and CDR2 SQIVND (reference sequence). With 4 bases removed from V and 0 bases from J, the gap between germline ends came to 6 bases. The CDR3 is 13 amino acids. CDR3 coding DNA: TGTGCCAGTAGTACCGGGAACCAAGAGACCCAGTACTTC. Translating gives CASSTGNQETQYF.

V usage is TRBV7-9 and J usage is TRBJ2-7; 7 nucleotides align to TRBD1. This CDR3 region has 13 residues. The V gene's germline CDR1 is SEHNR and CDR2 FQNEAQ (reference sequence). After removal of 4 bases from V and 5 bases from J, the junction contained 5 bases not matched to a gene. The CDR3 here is CASSSRQGNEQYF. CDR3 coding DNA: TGTGCCAGCAGCTCGAGACAGGGCAACGAGCAGTACTTC.

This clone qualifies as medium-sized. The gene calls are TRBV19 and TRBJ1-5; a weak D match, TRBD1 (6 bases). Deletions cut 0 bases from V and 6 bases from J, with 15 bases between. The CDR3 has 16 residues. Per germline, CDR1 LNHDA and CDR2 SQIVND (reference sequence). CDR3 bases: TGTGCCAGTAGTATAGAGGGGCCAGGGGCTGGTCAGCCCCAGCATTTT. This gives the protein CASSIEGPGAGQPQHF.

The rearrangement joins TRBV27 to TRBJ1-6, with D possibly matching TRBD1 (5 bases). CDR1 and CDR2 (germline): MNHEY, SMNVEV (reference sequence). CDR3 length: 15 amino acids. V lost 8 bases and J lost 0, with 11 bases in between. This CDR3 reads CASGRGNSYNSPLHF. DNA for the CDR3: TGTGCCAGCGGGAGGGGAAACTCCTATAATTCACCCCTCCACTTT.

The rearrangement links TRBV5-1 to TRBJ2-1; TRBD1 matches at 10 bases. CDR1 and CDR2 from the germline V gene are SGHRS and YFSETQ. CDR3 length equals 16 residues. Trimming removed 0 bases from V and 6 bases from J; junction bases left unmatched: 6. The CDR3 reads CASSLVAGTGVNEQFF. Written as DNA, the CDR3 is TGCGCCAGCAGCTTGGTGGCCGGGACAGGGGTCAATGAGCAGTTCTTC.

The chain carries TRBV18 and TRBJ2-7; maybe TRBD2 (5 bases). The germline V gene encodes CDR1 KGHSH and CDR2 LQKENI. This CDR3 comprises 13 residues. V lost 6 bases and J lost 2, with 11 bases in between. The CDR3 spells CASSRGSTYEQYV. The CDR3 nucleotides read TGTGCCAGCTCCCGAGGGTCGACCTACGAGCAGTACGTC.

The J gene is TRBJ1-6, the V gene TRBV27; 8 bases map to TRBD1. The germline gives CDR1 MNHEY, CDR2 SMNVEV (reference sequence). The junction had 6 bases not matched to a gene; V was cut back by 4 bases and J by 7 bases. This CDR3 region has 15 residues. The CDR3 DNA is TGTGCCAGCAGTTCGCCGGGACAGGCCAATTCACCCCTCCACTTT. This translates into CASSSPGQANSPLHF.